This T cell receptor (beta chain) appears in the sequencing data of a study of T-cell reconstitution after alpha-beta-depleted transplantation in children. Notes on this clonotype: Its matching antigen is unknown.

Regarding the study as a whole: Most T-cell counts and diversity one year after the transplant came from T cells that were newly produced. About two months after transplant, alpha-beta T cells reportedly came from several hundred expanded graft clones.

Unique molecular identifiers tagged the TCRbeta library. One entry per CDR3 protein, called by TCRdb with MiXCR from the PCR reads. The sample lists more than 200,000 distinct CDR3 sequences; 17% were seen once. The CDR3 extends over 13 amino acids. Germline V gene lookup returns CDR1 LNHNV and CDR2 YYDKDF (reference sequence). Deletions cut 3 bases from V and 7 bases from J, with 13 bases between. The chain is built from TRBV15 and TRBJ2-7; D gene uncertain. This sequence originates from a male patient between 2 and 10 years old who had a stem cell transplant for acute lymphoblastic leukemia, so the T cells may come from the graft donor. The sample in question was PBMCs, mostly from graft donor cells, obtained 360 days after TCRalphabeta/CD19-depleted stem cell transplant. CDR3 nucleotides: TGTGCCACCAGCAGCCGATTCGTGGGTGAGCAGTACTTC. Amino acid sequence: CATSSRFVGEQYF.